The 9 T cell receptor beta chains listed next were all sequenced from one sample in a study of cytomegalovirus exposure and HLA in healthy donors. Profiled with immunoSEQ multiplex PCR; TCRdb holds only in-frame clones, not every one. The sample carries approximately 110,000 clones, roughly 86% recorded once. The sequencing input was PBMCs. The receptor set was obtained from a woman aged 18-29 years in good health and CMV-seropositive.

The V and J genes are TRBV6-4 and TRBJ2-7; TRBD2 aligns across 10 bases. Losses at the gene ends were 5 bases for V and 0 bases for J; bases not matched to a gene: 7. The CDR3 contains 16 residues. Germline CDR1 MRHNA, CDR2 SNTAGT. CDR3 DNA: TGTGCCAGCAGTAGGGGCCAGCGGGAGGGCTCCTACGAGCAGTACTTC. This sequence encodes CASSRGQREGSYEQYF.

The chain couples TRBV10-3 to TRBJ1-4; D is unresolved. CDR3 length: 12 amino acids. From germline, CDR1 is ENHRY and CDR2 SYGVKD. V shed 3 bases and J shed 7 bases, with 6 bases lying between them. The CDR3 spells CAISETGEKLFF. The CDR3 DNA reads as TGTGCCATCAGTGAAACGGGTGAAAAACTGTTTTTT.

The chain is built from TRBV6-6 and TRBJ1-1; 7 bases are shared with TRBD1. Germline CDR1 and CDR2: MNHNY and SVGAGI (reference sequence). The V and J ends lost 6 bases and 1 base, in that order; junction bases with no gene match: 5. The CDR3 is made up of 14 amino acids. This chain's CDR3 is CASSPGQENTEAFF. The CDR3 DNA reads TGTGCCAGCAGCCCCGGACAGGAGAACACTGAAGCTTTCTTT.

The chain couples TRBV4-2 to TRBJ2-3; TRBD2 matches 8 bases. The CDR3 spans 15 residues. The trim removed 4 bases at V and 6 bases at J, leaving 9 bases unmatched. Germline CDR1 is LGHNA and CDR2 is YNFKEQ. CDR3 DNA: TGTGCCAGCAGCCGACTACTAGCGGAGAGCGATACGCAGTATTTT. Its protein product is CASSRLLAESDTQYF.

This chain uses TRBV5-1 with TRBJ2-7; possibly TRBD1 for D (5 bases). The germline V and J ends were trimmed by 4 bases and 3 bases, with 14 bases remaining between them. Germline V gene lookup returns CDR1 SGHRS and CDR2 YFSETQ. This CDR3 region has 14 residues. DNA for the CDR3: TGCGCCAGCAGCCCGGAAGGGGTGGGCTACGAGCAGTACTTC. Protein sequence: CASSPEGVGYEQYF.

The chain links TRBV7-2 to TRBJ1-2; the D is unclear. The germline V gene encodes CDR1 SGHTA and CDR2 FQGNSA. The CDR3 extends over 13 amino acids. The V and J ends lost 1 base and 4 bases respectively, with 7 bases between them. As DNA, the CDR3 is TGTGCCAGCAGCTTAGGCAGCGGCTATGGCTACACCTTC. Residues: CASSLGSGYGYTF.

The chain has TRBV19 and TRBJ1-4; D uncertain. The V and J ends lost 5 bases and 5 bases respectively, with 9 bases between them. This CDR3 is 13 amino acids long. CDR1 LNHDA and CDR2 SQIVND come from the germline V gene (reference sequence). CDR3 sequence (DNA): TGTGCCAGTAGTCTCACGGGGAATGAAAAACTGTTTTTT. Its protein product is CASSLTGNEKLFF. The entire variable domain, with the rest obtained from reference TRBV19 and TRBJ1-4, is as follows: DGGITQSPKYLFRKEGQNVTLSCEQNLNHDAMYWYRQDPGQGLRLIYYSQIVNDFQKGDIAEGYSVSREKKESFPLTVTSAQKNPTAFYLCASSLTGNEKLFFGSGTQLSVL.

This rearrangement joins TRBV5-1 to TRBJ1-1, with D perhaps TRBD1 (5 bases). Between the trimmed V and J ends, which lost 0 bases and 3 bases, there was a span of 9 bases. The CDR3 covers 14 residues. CDR1 and CDR2 (germline): SGHRS, YFSETQ. The CDR3: CASSLAGMDTEAFF. The CDR3 DNA follows: TGCGCCAGCAGCTTGGCAGGGATGGACACTGAAGCTTTCTTT.

V gene TRBV7-2 combines with J gene TRBJ2-5; TRBD2 agrees at 7 bases. V lost 5 bases to trimming and J lost 4 bases; unmatched junction nucleotides: 4. CDR1 and CDR2 from the germline V gene are SGHTA and FQGNSA. The CDR3 extends over 13 amino acids. For the CDR3, the DNA is TGTGCCAGCAGCCCCACTAGCGCAGAGACCCAGTACTTC. Encoded protein: CASSPTSAETQYF.